One and the same sample provided the 18 T cell receptor beta chains below, sequenced in a study of PD-1 blockade in mismatch repair-deficient tumors. Profiling relied on immunoSEQ multiplex PCR, and the TCRdb table lists in-frame clones only, not all of them. The data show some 85,000 clones, around 80% seen once. Specimen: peripheral blood, collected 44 weeks after starting pembrolizumab. Receptor source: an adult with mismatch repair-deficient cancer.

The rearrangement links TRBV6-5 to TRBJ2-1; tentative D call: TRBD2 (6 bases). Germline CDR1 and CDR2: MNHEY and SVGAGI. This CDR3 is built from 16 residues. Between the trimmed V and J ends, which lost 0 bases and 6 bases, there was a span of 15 bases. CDR3 region: CASSYSMTSGINEQFF. DNA for the CDR3: TGTGCCAGCAGTTACTCTATGACTAGTGGAATCAATGAGCAGTTCTTC.

The chain links TRBV28 to TRBJ2-7; 9 nucleotides align to TRBD2. In germline, CDR1 is MDHEN, CDR2 SYDVKM. The CDR3 totals 16 residues. V lost 2 bases to trimming and J lost 7 bases; unmatched junction nucleotides: 12. CDR3 in DNA: TGTGCCAGCAGTTTACCCCCGGGCGGGAGGGCGCTTGAGCAGTACTTC. Translation gives CASSLPPGGRALEQYF.

CDR3: CASSLYRTDTQYF. CDR3 DNA: TGCGCCAGCAGCTTGTATCGCACAGATACGCAGTATTTT. V gene TRBV5-1 combines with J gene TRBJ2-3, with D uncertain. CDR1 and CDR2 from the germline V gene are SGHRS and YFSETQ. The CDR3 spans 13 residues. The V end was cut by 1 base, the J end by 1 base, with 4 bases between.

The chain combines TRBV14 with TRBJ2-5, with D possibly TRBD1 on 5 matching bases. Germline V gives CDR1 SGHDN, CDR2 FVKESK. Trimming removed 1 base at V and 5 bases at J, with 14 bases between. The CDR3 sequence is 15 residues long. The CDR3 DNA follows: TGTGCCAGCAGCCAAGGACTCTCGAAGGGGGAGACCCAGTACTTC. Protein product: CASSQGLSKGETQYF.

The chain uses TRBV30 and TRBJ2-2; D unresolved. Germline CDR1 reads GTSNPN; CDR2 reads SVGIG (reference sequence). The CDR3 runs to 13 residues. V was trimmed by 3 bases and J by 6 bases, leaving 11 bases between them. The CDR3 DNA is TGTGCCTGGAGGGGAAGGTATCCCGGGGAGCTGTTTTTT. Translating gives CAWRGRYPGELFF.

The chain is built from TRBV5-1 and TRBJ1-1; 7 bases align to TRBD1. V was pared by 2 bases and J by 5 bases, with 9 bases of the junction left unmatched. Germline V CDR1 and CDR2: SGHRS, YFSETQ. The CDR3 sequence is 15 residues long. CDR3 nucleotides: TGCGCCAGCAGCTTAGTTCCAGGGGGGGAGACTGAAGCTTTCTTT. Translation: CASSLVPGGETEAFF.

This chain's CDR3 is CASSYSPTGGIDGYTF. The CDR3 DNA is TGTGCCAGCAGTTACTCTCCAACAGGGGGAATTGATGGCTACACCTTC. The J gene is TRBJ1-2, the V gene TRBV6-5, with 8 bases matching TRBD1. This CDR3 has 16 residues. Germline-derived CDR1 and CDR2 are MNHEY and SVGAGI. J gave up 6 bases and V 0 bases, and 9 bases lay outside the gene matches.

V and J are TRBV7-9 and TRBJ2-1, with D tentatively TRBD2 (5 bases). From germline, CDR1 is SEHNR and CDR2 FQNEAQ (reference sequence). The CDR3 extends over 13 amino acids. V was cut by 4 bases and J by 5 bases, with 9 bases left in between. The CDR3 here is CASSYDYDNEQFF. The CDR3 DNA reads TGTGCCAGCAGCTACGACTATGACAATGAGCAGTTCTTC.

This clone turned up a few times. The V and J genes are TRBV18 and TRBJ1-2; D uncertain. The CDR3 runs 14 residues. Per germline, CDR1 KGHSH and CDR2 LQKENI. V was trimmed by 2 bases and J by 0 bases, leaving 7 bases between them. The DNA of the CDR3 is TGTGCCAGCTCACCAAATAGCCCTAACTATGGCTACACCTTC. Translated, it gives CASSPNSPNYGYTF.

The chain couples TRBV7-9 to TRBJ1-2; D is unresolved. Trimming stripped 6 bases from V and 6 bases from J, with 14 bases between. This CDR3 comprises 13 residues. CDR1 is SEHNR, CDR2 FQNEAQ, per germline (reference sequence). The DNA of the CDR3 is TGTGCCAGCAGTCACCGACCTGGGAATGGCTACACCTTC. Its protein is CASSHRPGNGYTF.

The V call is TRBV5-1, the J call TRBJ2-1; 8 nucleotides align to TRBD2. The germline gives CDR1 SGHRS, CDR2 YFSETQ. J gave up 7 bases and V 0 bases, and 9 bases lay outside the gene matches. The CDR3 covers 16 residues. The CDR3 DNA follows: TGCGCCAGCAGCTTGGAAGTCAGCGGGAGTAGAAATGAGCAGTTCTTC. Translation gives CASSLEVSGSRNEQFF.

This clone came up a few times. The V and J genes are TRBV19 and TRBJ1-5; 7 positions match TRBD1. The CDR3 length is 15 residues. The trim removed 6 bases at V and 7 bases at J, leaving 12 bases unmatched. CDR1 and CDR2 (germline): LNHDA, SQIVND (reference sequence). The CDR3 region has the DNA TGTGCCAGTAGCCCTGGGGGGAGGGGGCGCCAGCCCCAGCATTTT. It is translated as CASSPGGRGRQPQHF.

This clone was picked up a small number of times. This chain connects TRBV6-1 to TRBJ2-7; no reliable D call. The CDR3 runs 13 residues. V gave up 4 bases and J gave up 1 base, with 8 bases separating them. Germline V gives CDR1 MNHNS, CDR2 SASEGT. The CDR3 DNA sequence: TGTGCCAGCAGTGGGGGTCATTCCTACGAGCAGTACTTC. This sequence encodes CASSGGHSYEQYF.

CDR3 in DNA: TGTGCCAGCAGCAGGCGGGGAGTTTTCGATGAGCAGTTCTTC. This gives the protein CASSRRGVFDEQFF. The chain links TRBV9 to TRBJ2-1, with D tentatively TRBD2 (6 bases). V shed 4 bases and J shed 8 bases, with 16 bases lying between them. The germline CDR1 and CDR2 sequences are SGDLS and YYNGEE. The CDR3 has 14 amino acids.

This chain uses TRBV7-8 with TRBJ2-7; D is possibly TRBD1 or TRBD2 (5 bases each). The CDR3 runs 16 residues. The germline V and J ends were trimmed by 5 bases and 1 base, with 18 bases remaining between them. Germline CDR1 SGHVS, CDR2 FQNEAQ. The CDR3 nucleotides read TGTGCCAGCAGCCCGCCGCCCCGGGACGGATCCTACGAGCAGTACTTC. This sequence encodes CASSPPPRDGSYEQYF.

About this clone itself: At one end the junction does not follow the germline gene, possibly because of a read error. The gene calls are TRBV14 and TRBJ2-7; perhaps TRBD2 as D (7 bases). Per the germline V gene, CDR1 is SGHDN and CDR2 is FVKESK. The CDR3 spans 18 residues. CDR3 amino acids: CASTQSSTDGGRPYEQYF. The DNA of the CDR3 is TGTGCCAGCACCCAATCGTCTACTGACGGGGGGCGGCCCTACGAGCAGTACTTC.

The chain uses TRBV6-5 and TRBJ1-2, with 8 nucleotides matching TRBD1. The V and J ends lost 2 bases and 5 bases, in that order; junction bases with no gene match: 4. CDR1 and CDR2 from the germline V gene are MNHEY and SVGAGI. The CDR3 is made up of 14 amino acids. The DNA of the CDR3 is TGTGCCAGCAGTTACAGAACAGGGGGATATGGCTACACCTTC. Amino acid sequence: CASSYRTGGYGYTF.

In its sample, this clone was seen once. A junction end diverges from the germline sequence, so it may reflect a read error. The CDR3 here is CASREDGGWNGHTF. The CDR3 DNA reads TGCGCCAGCCGCGAGGACGGCGGCTGGAATGGCCACACCTTC. The genes are TRBV5-1 and TRBJ1-2; D is unresolved. This CDR3 region has 14 residues. Looked up from germline, CDR1 is SGHRS and CDR2 is YFSETQ.